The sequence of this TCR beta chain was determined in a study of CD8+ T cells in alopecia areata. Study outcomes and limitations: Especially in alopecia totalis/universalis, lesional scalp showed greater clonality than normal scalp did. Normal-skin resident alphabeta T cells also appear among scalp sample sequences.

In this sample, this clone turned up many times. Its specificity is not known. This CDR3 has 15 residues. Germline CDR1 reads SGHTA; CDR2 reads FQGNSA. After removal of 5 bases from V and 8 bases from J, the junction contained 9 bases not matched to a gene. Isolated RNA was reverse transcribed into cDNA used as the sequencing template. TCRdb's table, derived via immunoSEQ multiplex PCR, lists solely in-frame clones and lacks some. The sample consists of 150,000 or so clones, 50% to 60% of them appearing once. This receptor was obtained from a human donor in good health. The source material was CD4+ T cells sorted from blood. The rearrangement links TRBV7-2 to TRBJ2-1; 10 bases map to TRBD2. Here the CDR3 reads CASSPFASGSYEQFF. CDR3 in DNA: TGTGCCAGCAGCCCGTTCGCTAGCGGGAGCTATGAGCAGTTCTTC.